The source of this T cell receptor beta chain is a study of lymphopenia after photon versus proton radiotherapy. Per germline, CDR1 SGHRS and CDR2 YFSETQ. V was shortened by 1 base and J by 1 base, with 12 bases between the two germline ends. There are 16 residues in the CDR3. The table came from immunoSEQ multiplex PCR; TCRdb's copy has only in-frame clones and leaves some out. The sample gives around 31,000 clones, about 91% of which show up once; approximately 6.6% is in the top ten. This receptor was identified in a woman in her 70s with pancreatic cancer. Some clones in this sample may be carry-over from other donors' samples. The chain recombines TRBV5-1 with TRBJ2-1; possibly TRBD2 for D (5 bases). The specimen comprised peripheral blood, sampled from a patient treated with proton-based radiotherapy. CDR3 sequence (DNA): TGCGCCAGCAGCTTGTCGGGGAGTACGTCCTACAATGAGCAGTTCTTC. Protein sequence: CASSLSGSTSYNEQFF.